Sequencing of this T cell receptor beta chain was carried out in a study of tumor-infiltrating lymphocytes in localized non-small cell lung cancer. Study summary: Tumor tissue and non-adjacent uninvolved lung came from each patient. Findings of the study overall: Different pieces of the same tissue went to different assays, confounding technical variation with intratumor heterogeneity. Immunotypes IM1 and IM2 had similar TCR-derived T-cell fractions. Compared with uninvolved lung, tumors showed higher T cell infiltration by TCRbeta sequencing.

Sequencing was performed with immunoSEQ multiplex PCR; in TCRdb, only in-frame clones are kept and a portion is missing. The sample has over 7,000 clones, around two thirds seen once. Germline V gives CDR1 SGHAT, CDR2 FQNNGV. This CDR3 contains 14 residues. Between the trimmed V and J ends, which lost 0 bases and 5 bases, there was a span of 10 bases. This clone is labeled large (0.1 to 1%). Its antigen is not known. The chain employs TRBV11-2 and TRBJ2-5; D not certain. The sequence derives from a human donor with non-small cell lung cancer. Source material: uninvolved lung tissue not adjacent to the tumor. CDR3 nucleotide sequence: TGTGCCAGCAGCTTAGACGCAGCCGGTGAGACCCAGTACTTC. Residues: CASSLDAAGETQYF.